Listed here are 15 T cell receptor beta chains from one sample, sequenced in a study of radiation and T cells in renal cell carcinoma. Data came from immunoSEQ multiplex PCR; TCRdb stores just in-frame clones and leaves some out. The table records approximately 110,000 clones, roughly 80% of them present only once. The time point is: baseline pretreatment blood. Stated treatment: 15 Gy SBRT to primary tumor, nephrectomy 4 weeks later. The starting material was blood, obtained from a patient whose treatment included radiotherapy and nephrectomy. The receptors were gathered from a woman in her fifties or sixties with renal cell carcinoma.

The chain joins TRBV7-3 to TRBJ2-1, with 7 bases aligning to TRBD1. Germline-derived CDR1 and CDR2 are SGHTA and FQGTGA. The V and J ends lost 1 base and 1 base, in that order; junction bases with no gene match: 4. This CDR3 spans 16 amino acids. In nucleotides, the CDR3 is TGTGCCAGCAGCTTAAGTGGGACAGAATCCTACAATGAGCAGTTCTTC. Protein sequence: CASSLSGTESYNEQFF. Supplemented by reference TRBV7-3 and TRBJ2-1, the full variable domain reads GAGVSQTPSNKVTEKGKYVELRCDPISGHTALYWYRQSLGQGPEFLIYFQGTGAADDSGLPNDRFFAVRPEGSVSTLKIQRTERGDSAVYLCASSLSGTESYNEQFFGPGTRLTVL.

The CDR3 reads CASSIPGGNQPQHF. The CDR3 nucleotides read TGTGCCAGTAGTATCCCAGGGGGCAATCAGCCCCAGCATTTT. The J gene is TRBJ1-5, the V gene TRBV19; possibly TRBD1 for D (6 bases). The CDR3 contains 14 residues. Trimming removed 3 bases at V and 2 bases at J, with 8 bases between. Germline V gene lookup returns CDR1 LNHDA and CDR2 SQIVND (reference sequence).

V gene TRBV28 combines with J gene TRBJ1-1; no definite D call. The V end was cut by 2 bases, the J end by 3 bases, with 4 bases between. The V gene's germline CDR1 is MDHEN and CDR2 SYDVKM. The CDR3 has 12 amino acids. The CDR3 spells CASSLKDTEAFF. DNA for the CDR3: TGTGCCAGCAGTTTAAAGGACACTGAAGCTTTCTTT.

This clone was seen a few times. The chain carries TRBV4-2 and TRBJ1-1, with D tentatively TRBD1 (6 bases). The CDR3 is 13 residues long. The V end was cut by 4 bases, the J end by 5 bases, with 11 bases between. Germline values: CDR1 LGHNA, CDR2 YNFKEQ. The CDR3 DNA sequence: TGTGCCAGCAGCCCCGAAGGGGGTACTGAAGCTTTCTTT. This codes for CASSPEGGTEAFF.

The chain couples TRBV19 to TRBJ1-3; 9 bases map to TRBD1. The V gene end was trimmed by 7 bases and the J gene end by 2 bases; junction bases not matched to a gene: 6. CDR3 length equals 15 residues. Per germline, CDR1 LNHDA and CDR2 SQIVND (reference sequence). The CDR3 DNA is TGTGCCAGTACCTGGGACAGGGAGGCTGGAAACACCATATATTTT. Protein sequence: CASTWDREAGNTIYF.

The CDR3 sequence: CASRVDRADSQPQHF. As DNA, the CDR3 is TGCGCCAGCAGGGTAGACAGGGCGGACAGTCAGCCCCAGCATTTT. The chain is built from TRBV5-1 and TRBJ1-5, with 7 bases lining up with TRBD1. The CDR3 covers 15 residues. Germline V gene data show CDR1 as SGHRS and CDR2 as YFSETQ. Trimming cost V 5 bases and J 6 bases; bases outside gene matches: 11.

The rearrangement links TRBV28 to TRBJ1-5; no firm D call. The CDR3 runs to 14 residues. With 7 bases removed from V and 1 base from J, the gap between germline ends came to 11 bases. Looked up from germline, CDR1 is MDHEN and CDR2 is SYDVKM. The CDR3, as DNA: TGTGCCAGCAAAAGGTCGGGGAGCAATCAGCCCCAGCATTTT. It translates to CASKRSGSNQPQHF.

The V and J genes are TRBV4-1 and TRBJ1-5; 9 bases align to TRBD1. The germline V gene has CDR1 MGHRA and CDR2 YSYEKL. The CDR3 has 18 residues. After removal of 2 bases from V and 2 bases from J, the junction contained 10 bases not matched to a gene. Here the CDR3 reads CASSQTSGQGLGNQPQHF. CDR3 nucleotide sequence: TGCGCCAGCAGCCAAACCTCGGGACAGGGACTTGGCAATCAGCCCCAGCATTTT.

This chain links TRBV5-1 with TRBJ1-3; D is uncertain. The CDR3 consists of 11 residues. Germline assignment: CDR1 SGHRS and CDR2 YFSETQ. The germline V and J ends were trimmed by 3 bases and 13 bases, with 11 bases remaining between them. CDR3 sequence: CASSSGMDIYF. Here the CDR3 DNA reads TGCGCCAGCAGCTCCGGGATGGATATATATTTT.

This chain uses TRBV28 with TRBJ2-7, with D hard to call. This CDR3 contains 14 residues. The germline CDR1 and CDR2 sequences are MDHEN and SYDVKM. Trimming cost V 5 bases and J 2 bases, with 13 bases left between them. DNA of the CDR3: TGTGCCAGCAGTCCTCGTGGCAAGCCCTACGAGCAGTACTTC. This sequence encodes CASSPRGKPYEQYF.

V usage is TRBV7-6 and J usage is TRBJ1-2; tentative D call: TRBD1 (5 bases). Germline V gives CDR1 SGHVS, CDR2 FNYEAQ. Trimming pared 4 bases from V and 8 bases from J, leaving 14 bases between. The CDR3 has 13 amino acids. The CDR3 DNA follows: TGTGCCAGCAGCTCCGACGGACGGGGCGGCTACACCTTC. Its protein product is CASSSDGRGGYTF.

The V gene is TRBV5-1, the J gene TRBJ2-7; 9 bases map to TRBD1. J lost 2 bases, V lost 6 bases, and 3 bases had no gene match. Germline values: CDR1 SGHRS, CDR2 YFSETQ. The CDR3 length is 13 residues. The CDR3 region is CASKGTGTYEQYF. For the CDR3, the DNA is TGCGCCAGCAAGGGGACAGGGACCTACGAGCAGTACTTC.

This chain connects TRBV5-6 to TRBJ2-3; 13 nucleotides line up with TRBD2. The CDR3 runs to 16 residues. After removal of 0 bases from V and 4 bases from J, the junction contained 2 bases not matched to a gene. CDR1 and CDR2 (germline): SGHDT, YYEEEE. The CDR3 region is CASSLGTSGSSDTQYF. CDR3 sequence (DNA): TGTGCCAGCAGCTTGGGGACTAGCGGGAGTTCAGATACGCAGTATTTT.

J is TRBJ2-1 and V is TRBV4-1; possible D gene TRBD1, 6 bases. Trimming removed 3 bases from V and 3 bases from J, with 9 bases in between. Germline V gene lookup returns CDR1 MGHRA and CDR2 YSYEKL. The CDR3 has 14 residues. For the CDR3, the DNA is TGCGCCAGCAGCCACATACAGGGCTACAATGAGCAGTTCTTC. This codes for CASSHIQGYNEQFF.

The chain couples TRBV29-1 to TRBJ1-2; no firm D call. V lost 8 bases, J lost 0 bases, and 16 bases lay in between. From germline, CDR1 is SQVTM and CDR2 ANQGSEA. The CDR3 totals 14 residues. The CDR3 sequence: CSCAPPGTNYGYTF. In DNA form, the CDR3 reads TGCAGCTGCGCCCCACCCGGGACTAACTATGGCTACACCTTC.